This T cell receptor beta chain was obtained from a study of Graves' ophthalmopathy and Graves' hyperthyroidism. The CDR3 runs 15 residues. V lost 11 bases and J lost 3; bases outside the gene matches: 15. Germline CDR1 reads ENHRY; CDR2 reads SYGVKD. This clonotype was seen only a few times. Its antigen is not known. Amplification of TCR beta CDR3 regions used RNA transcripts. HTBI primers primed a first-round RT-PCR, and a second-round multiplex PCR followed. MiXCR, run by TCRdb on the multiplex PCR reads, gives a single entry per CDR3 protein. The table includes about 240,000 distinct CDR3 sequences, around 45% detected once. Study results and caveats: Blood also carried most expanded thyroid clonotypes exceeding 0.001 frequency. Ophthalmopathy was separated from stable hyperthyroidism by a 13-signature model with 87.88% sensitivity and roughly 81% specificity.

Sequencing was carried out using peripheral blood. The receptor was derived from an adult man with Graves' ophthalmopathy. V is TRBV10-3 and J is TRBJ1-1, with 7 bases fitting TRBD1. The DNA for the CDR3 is TGTGCCGGCCGGGACAGTTATGGTTCGGACACTGAAGCTTTCTTT. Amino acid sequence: CAGRDSYGSDTEAFF.